Below are 9 T cell receptor beta chains sequenced from a single sample in a study of T-cell memory formation after mild COVID-19. One entry per CDR3 protein results from TCRdb running MiXCR on the 5' RACE reads. The sample records about 130,000 distinct CDR3 sequences, approximately 6.3% being singletons. The sample taken for sequencing was PBMCs or a T cell subset sorted from them (not recorded which). These receptors all stem from an adult woman who had mild COVID-19 (a few samples of this study predate the infection). Cell type and time point are not known.

The CDR3 here is CASSSYQPQHF. The CDR3 region has the DNA TGTGCCAGCAGTTCGTATCAGCCCCAGCATTTT. This chain links TRBV6-1 with TRBJ1-5; no clear D. The germline V gene encodes CDR1 MNHNS and CDR2 SASEGT. CDR3 length: 11 residues. Trimming took off 5 bases at V and 5 bases at J, with 4 bases between the two ends.

This clonotype was seen once. The chain joins TRBV30 to TRBJ2-2; no clear D gene. The CDR3 loop spans 13 amino acids. The V end lost 2 bases, the J end lost 5 bases, and 9 bases lay between the germline ends. Germline lookup yields CDR1 GTSNPN and CDR2 SVGIG (reference sequence). CDR3: CAWSPLGTGELFF. DNA for the CDR3: TGTGCCTGGAGTCCACTGGGAACCGGGGAGCTGTTTTTT.

V is TRBV18 and J is TRBJ1-3; D is undetermined. Per germline, CDR1 KGHSH and CDR2 LQKENI. V lost 0 bases, J lost 4 bases, and 7 bases lay in between. This CDR3 spans 14 amino acids. CDR3 amino acids: CASSPPFRGNTIYF. The DNA of the CDR3 is TGTGCCAGCTCACCACCATTCCGGGGAAACACCATATATTTT.

This clonotype was counted between two and nine times. The chain joins TRBV3-1 to TRBJ1-6; maybe TRBD1 (6 bases). With 4 bases removed from V and 2 bases from J, the gap between germline ends came to 15 bases. CDR1 and CDR2 from the germline V gene are LGHDT and YNNKEL (reference sequence). The length of the CDR3 is 17 residues. The CDR3 nucleotides are TGTGCCAGCAGCCCCTTCCAAGGACAGACCTATAATTCACCCCTCCACTTT. Amino acid sequence: CASSPFQGQTYNSPLHF.

The sample holds a few counts of this clonotype. The rearrangement links TRBV5-1 to TRBJ1-5; 10 positions agree with TRBD1. Germline V gene sequence: CDR1 SGHRS, CDR2 YFSETQ. CDR3 length: 17 amino acids. V lost 4 bases and J lost 9; bases outside the gene matches: 16. The CDR3 spells CASSRQGRGTGVSPQHF. As DNA, the CDR3 is TGCGCCAGCAGCCGTCAGGGCCGCGGGACAGGGGTCTCGCCCCAGCATTTT.

This clonotype was observed at least ten times. This chain links TRBV7-9 with TRBJ1-2; D is undetermined. The CDR3 length is 14 residues. V gave up 1 base and J gave up 2 bases, with 8 bases separating them. Germline V gene lookup returns CDR1 SEHNR and CDR2 FQNEAQ (reference sequence). CDR3 sequence (DNA): TGTGCCAGCAGCTTAGTTCCACCCAACTATGGCTACACCTTC. It codes for CASSLVPPNYGYTF. The whole variable domain, remainder taken from reference TRBV7-9 and TRBJ1-2, is DTGVSQNPRHKITKRGQNVTFRCDPISEHNRLYWYRQTLGQGPEFLTYFQNEAQLEKSRLLSDRFSAERPKGSFSTLEIQRTEQGDSAMYLCASSLVPPNYGYTFGSGTRLTVV.

The rearrangement joins TRBV27 to TRBJ2-7; perhaps TRBD1 as D (6 bases). Germline CDR1 is MNHEY and CDR2 is SMNVEV (reference sequence). Between the trimmed V and J ends, which lost 3 bases and 3 bases, there was a span of 15 bases. The CDR3 sequence is 15 residues long. The DNA of the CDR3 is TGTGCCAGCAGTTTCGGGTCCAGGGGTATCTACGAGCAGTACTTC. It is translated as CASSFGSRGIYEQYF.

This clonotype appeared many times. This chain connects TRBV6-6 to TRBJ1-6, with 7 positions matching TRBD1. The germline CDR1 and CDR2 sequences are MNHNY and SVGAGI (reference sequence). The CDR3 has 15 amino acids. V lost 7 bases to trimming and J lost 8 bases; unmatched junction nucleotides: 11. The CDR3 is CASNRIDRDDSPLHF. In DNA form, the CDR3 reads TGTGCCAGCAACAGAATCGACAGGGACGATTCACCCCTCCACTTT.

This clonotype was counted between two and nine times. The CDR3 loop is CASLDRGQETQYF. The CDR3 coding sequence is TGTGCCAGCTTGGACAGGGGACAAGAGACCCAGTACTTC. The rearrangement uses TRBV18 and TRBJ2-5; 9 bases match TRBD1. Germline V gene lookup returns CDR1 KGHSH and CDR2 LQKENI. V was clipped by 7 bases and J by 2 bases; unmatched bases: 2. CDR3 length: 13 residues.